The clone carrying this TCR beta chain came up a few times. The antigen is not known. The CDR3 spans 15 residues. The ends were cut back, 3 bases at V and 6 bases at J, with 12 bases in the middle. The germline gives CDR1 KGHSH, CDR2 LQKENI. From the RACE reads, TCRdb called clonotypes with MiXCR, one entry per CDR3 protein. The sample has tens of thousands of distinct CDR3 sequences, around 6.7% seen once. This specimen belongs to a study of human T cells and chemical hapten exposure. Whole-study findings and limits: Those TCRs sitting above 1 in 1000 frequency stayed the same with DPC sensitization.

Noted time point: patch test 2, 6 weeks after DPC sensitization. Noted treatment: therapeutic diphenylcyclopropenone sensitization with weekly scalp DPC. Material: whole blood, obtained in connection with sensitization to the hapten diphenylcyclopropenone (DPC). This TCR derives from a woman aged 25 to 39 with alopecia areata. Some clones in this sample may be carry-over from other donors' samples. This chain uses TRBV18 with TRBJ1-6; a possible D gene is TRBD1 (6 bases). The CDR3: CASSPRTETNSPLHF. For the CDR3, the DNA is TGTGCCAGCTCACCCCGGACAGAAACTAATTCACCCCTCCACTTT. The whole variable domain, filled in from reference TRBV18 and TRBJ1-6, reads NAGVMQNPRHLVRRRGQEARLRCSPMKGHSHVYWYRQLPEEGLKFMVYLQKENIIDESGMPKERFSAEFPKEGPSILRIQQVVRGDSAAYFCASSPRTETNSPLHFGNGTRLTVT.